Sequencing of this TCR beta chain was carried out in a study of lymphopenia after photon versus proton radiotherapy. Here immunoSEQ multiplex PCR was the method, and the copy in TCRdb shows in-frame clones only, minus some. Of 75,000 to 95,000 clones listed, around 83% are singletons. Trimming cost V 2 bases and J 6 bases, with 16 bases left between them. The CDR3 totals 15 residues. Germline loops: CDR1 ENHRY, CDR2 SYGVKD. The chain uses TRBV10-3 and TRBJ1-2, with D possibly matching TRBD1 (5 bases). The receptor was derived from a man aged 55 to 70 with pancreatic cancer. Here the sequenced sample was peripheral blood, taken from a patient treated with proton-based radiotherapy. CDR3: CAISESFVRGNGYTF. The CDR3 nucleotides read TGTGCCATCAGTGAGAGTTTTGTGAGGGGTAATGGCTACACCTTC.